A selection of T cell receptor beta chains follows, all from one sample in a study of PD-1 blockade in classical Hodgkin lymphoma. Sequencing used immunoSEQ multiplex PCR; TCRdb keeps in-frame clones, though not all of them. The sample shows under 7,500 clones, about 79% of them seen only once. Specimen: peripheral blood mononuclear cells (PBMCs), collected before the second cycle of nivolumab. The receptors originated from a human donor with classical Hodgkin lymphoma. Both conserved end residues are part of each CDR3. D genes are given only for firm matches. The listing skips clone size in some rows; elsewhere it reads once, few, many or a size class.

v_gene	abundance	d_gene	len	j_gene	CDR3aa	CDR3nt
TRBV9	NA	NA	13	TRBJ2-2	CASSAQNTGELFF	TGTGCCAGCAGCGCCCAGAACACCGGGGAGCTGTTTTTT
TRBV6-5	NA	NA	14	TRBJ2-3	CASSYSDFTDTQYF	TGTGCCAGCAGTTACAGTGACTTCACAGATACGCAGTATTTT
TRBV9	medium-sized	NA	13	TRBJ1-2	CASSVGGDYGYTF	TGTGCCAGCAGCGTAGGCGGGGACTATGGCTACACCTTC
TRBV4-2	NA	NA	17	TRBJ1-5	CASSHPYWSRMCQPQHF	TGTGCCAGCAGCCACCCCTATTGGAGCAGGATGTGTCAGCCCCAGCATTTT
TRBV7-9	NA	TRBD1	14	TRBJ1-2	CASSSGRGQYGYTF	TGTGCCAGCAGCTCCGGGAGGGGACAGTATGGCTACACCTTC
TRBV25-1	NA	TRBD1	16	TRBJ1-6	CASSPRTGGLNSPLHF	TGTGCCAGCAGTCCTAGGACAGGGGGCCTTAATTCACCCCTCCACTTT
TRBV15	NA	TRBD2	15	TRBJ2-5	CATSRGERETETQYF	TGTGCCACCAGCAGAGGGGAGCGGGAGACGGAGACCCAGTACTTC
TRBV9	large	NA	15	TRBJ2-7	CASSPDERIPYEQYF	TGTGCCAGCAGCCCCGACGAACGGATCCCTTACGAGCAGTACTTC
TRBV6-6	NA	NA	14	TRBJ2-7	CASSYWDSSYEQYF	TGTGCCAGCAGTTACTGGGACTCCTCCTACGAGCAGTACTTC
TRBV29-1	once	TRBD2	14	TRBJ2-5	CSAGTSGKRETQYF	TGCAGCGCTGGGACTAGCGGGAAAAGAGAGACCCAGTACTTC
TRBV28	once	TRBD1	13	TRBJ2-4	CASRRQGADIQYF	TGTGCCAGCAGACGACAGGGGGCTGACATTCAGTACTTC
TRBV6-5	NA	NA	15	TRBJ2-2	CASSGPAAFTGELFF	TGTGCCAGCAGCGGCCCCGCGGCATTCACCGGGGAGCTGTTTTTT
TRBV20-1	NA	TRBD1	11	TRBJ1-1	CSASDRDEAFF	TGCAGTGCTAGTGACAGGGATGAAGCTTTCTTT
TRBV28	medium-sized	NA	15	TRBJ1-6	CATMPSSGDNSPLHF	TGTGCCACCATGCCTTCTTCAGGGGATAATTCACCCCTCCACTTT
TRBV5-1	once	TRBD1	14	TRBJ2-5	CASSLGQGYETQYF	TGCGCCAGCAGCTTGGGACAGGGGTACGAGACCCAGTACTTC